The TCR beta chain under discussion was sequenced for a study of Graves' ophthalmopathy and Graves' hyperthyroidism. Hyperthyroidism counted as stable given no ophthalmopathy within 18 months of follow-up. Thyroid ultrasound, orbital computed tomography, TRAb, serum thyroxine and clinical symptoms formed the basis of diagnosis. PBMCs stemmed from 7.5 to 10 ml of fresh peripheral blood. Germline assignment: CDR1 MDHEN and CDR2 SYDVKM. The J segment lost 3 bases and the V segment lost 3 bases, leaving 5 bases of the junction unmatched. This CDR3 is 15 amino acids long. Scientists amplified the TCR beta CDR3 regions from RNA transcripts. An initial RT-PCR round employing HTBI primers preceded a second-round multiplex PCR. TCRdb called the multiplex PCR reads again in MiXCR, with one record for every CDR3 protein. The data show 620,000 or so distinct CDR3 sequences, 22% seen once. Study-level findings and limits: Blood shared most expanded thyroid clonotypes above 0.001 frequency.

This clonotype was seen ten or more times. The target antigen is unknown. What was sequenced was peripheral blood. The V gene is TRBV28, the J gene TRBJ2-7; 10 bases map to TRBD2. This clonotype was obtained from a woman aged 18-30 years with stable Graves' hyperthyroidism. Some clones in this sample may be carry-over from other donors' samples. The CDR3, as DNA: TGTGCCAGCAGTTTCGCTAGCGGGGGCGACTACGAGCAGTACTTC. Its translation is CASSFASGGDYEQYF.